This record looks at one T cell receptor (beta chain) sequence and its context. Its antigen is not identified. As for time point: week 11, during vaccination. Each dose of the vaccine consisted of 300 ug of mutant IDH1 20-mer peptide, with topical imiquimod. This sample is part of a study of a mutant IDH1 vaccine in newly diagnosed glioma. Across the whole study: Patients, over weeks 1, 3, 5, 7, 11, 15, 19 and 23, received a total of eight vaccinations.

Data came from immunoSEQ multiplex PCR; TCRdb stores just in-frame clones and leaves some out. This table holds around 57,000 clones, about 91% found once. The V segment lost 0 bases and the J segment 6 bases; nucleotides outside the gene matches: 6. Germline CDR1 and CDR2: MDHEN and SYDVKM. CDR3 length: 16 amino acids. This receptor was obtained from a man in his forties or fifties with glioma. The V call is TRBV28, the J call TRBJ2-2; TRBD1 matches at 8 bases. The sequencing used PBMCs, collected from a glioma patient whose treatment included an IDH1 peptide vaccine. CDR3 sequence: CASSLWAGGMSGELFF. The CDR3 region has the DNA TGTGCCAGCAGTTTATGGGCAGGGGGCATGTCCGGGGAGCTGTTTTTT.